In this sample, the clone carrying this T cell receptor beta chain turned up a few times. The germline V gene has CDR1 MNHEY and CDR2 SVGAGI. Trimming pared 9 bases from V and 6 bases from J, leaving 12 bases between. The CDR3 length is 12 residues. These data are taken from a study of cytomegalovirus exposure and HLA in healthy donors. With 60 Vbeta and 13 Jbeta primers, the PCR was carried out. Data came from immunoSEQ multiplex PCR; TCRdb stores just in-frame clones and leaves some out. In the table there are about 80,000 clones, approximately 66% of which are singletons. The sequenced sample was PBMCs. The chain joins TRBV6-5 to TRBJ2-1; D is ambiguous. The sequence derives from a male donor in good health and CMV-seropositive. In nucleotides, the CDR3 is TGTGCCAGTAGCTATAGCTCCAATGAGCAGTTCTTC. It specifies CASSYSSNEQFF.